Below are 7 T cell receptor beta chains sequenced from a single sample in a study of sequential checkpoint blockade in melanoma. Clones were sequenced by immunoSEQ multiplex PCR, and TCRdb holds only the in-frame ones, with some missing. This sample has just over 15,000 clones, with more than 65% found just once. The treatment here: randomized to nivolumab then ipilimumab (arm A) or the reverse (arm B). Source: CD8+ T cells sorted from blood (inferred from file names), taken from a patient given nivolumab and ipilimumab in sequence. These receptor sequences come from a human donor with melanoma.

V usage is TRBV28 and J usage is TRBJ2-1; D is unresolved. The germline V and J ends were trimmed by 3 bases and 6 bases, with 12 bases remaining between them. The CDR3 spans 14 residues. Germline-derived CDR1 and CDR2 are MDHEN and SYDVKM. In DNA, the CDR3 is TGTGCCAGCAGTTTTCTTGGCCAGGCCAATGAGCAGTTCTTC. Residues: CASSFLGQANEQFF.

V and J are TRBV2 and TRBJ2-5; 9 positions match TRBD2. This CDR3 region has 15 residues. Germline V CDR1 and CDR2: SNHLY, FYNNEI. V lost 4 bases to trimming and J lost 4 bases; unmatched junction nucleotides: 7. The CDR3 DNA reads TGTGCCAGCAGTGCGTCTAGCGGGACGGGAGAGACCCAGTACTTC. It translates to CASSASSGTGETQYF.

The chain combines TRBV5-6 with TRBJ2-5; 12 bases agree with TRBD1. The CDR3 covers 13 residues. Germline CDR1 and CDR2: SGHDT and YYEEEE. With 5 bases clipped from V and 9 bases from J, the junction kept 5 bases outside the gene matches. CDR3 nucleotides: TGTGCCAGCAGTCCCGGGACAGGGGGCGCCCAGTACTTC. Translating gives CASSPGTGGAQYF.

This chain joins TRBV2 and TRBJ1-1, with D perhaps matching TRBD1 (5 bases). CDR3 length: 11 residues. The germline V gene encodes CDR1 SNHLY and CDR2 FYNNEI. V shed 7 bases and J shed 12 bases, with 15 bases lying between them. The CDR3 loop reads CASTPGLESFF. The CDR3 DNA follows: TGTGCCAGCACTCCGGGACTGGAATCTTTCTTT.

The CDR3 loop is CASSWTVSYEQYF. For the CDR3, the DNA is TGCGCCAGCAGCTGGACAGTCTCCTACGAGCAGTACTTC. This rearrangement joins TRBV5-1 to TRBJ2-7, with D tentatively TRBD1 (6 bases). Germline V gives CDR1 SGHRS, CDR2 YFSETQ. The CDR3 is made up of 13 amino acids. Trimming took 3 bases from V and 0 from J, leaving 7 bases between them.

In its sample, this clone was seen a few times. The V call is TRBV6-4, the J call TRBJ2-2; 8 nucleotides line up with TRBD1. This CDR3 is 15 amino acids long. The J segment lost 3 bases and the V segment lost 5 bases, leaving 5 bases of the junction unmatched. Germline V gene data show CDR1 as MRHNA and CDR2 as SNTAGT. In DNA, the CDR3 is TGTGCCAGCAGTCTAGGACAGGGTGACACCGGGGAGCTGTTTTTT. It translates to CASSLGQGDTGELFF.

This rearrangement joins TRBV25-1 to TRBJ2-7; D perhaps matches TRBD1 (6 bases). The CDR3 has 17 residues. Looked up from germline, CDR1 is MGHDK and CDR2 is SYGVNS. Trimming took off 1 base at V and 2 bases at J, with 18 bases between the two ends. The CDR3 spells CASSELEQGVGTYEQYF. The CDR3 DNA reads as TGTGCCAGCAGTGAATTGGAACAGGGAGTTGGTACCTACGAGCAGTACTTC.